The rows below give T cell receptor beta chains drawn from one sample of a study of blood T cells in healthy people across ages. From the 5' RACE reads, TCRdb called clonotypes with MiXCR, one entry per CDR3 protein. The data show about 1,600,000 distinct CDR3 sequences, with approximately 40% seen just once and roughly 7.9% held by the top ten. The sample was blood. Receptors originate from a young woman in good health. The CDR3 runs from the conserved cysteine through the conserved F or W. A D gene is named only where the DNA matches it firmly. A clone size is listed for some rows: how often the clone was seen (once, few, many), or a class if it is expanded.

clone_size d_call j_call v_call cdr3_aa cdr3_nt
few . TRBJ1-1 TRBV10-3 CAIRKLGGNTEAFF TGTGCCATCAGGAAATTGGGGGGGAACACTGAAGCTTTCTTT
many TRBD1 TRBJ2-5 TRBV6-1 CASSGQGRETQYF TGTGCCAGCAGTGGACAGGGTAGGGAGACCCAGTACTTC
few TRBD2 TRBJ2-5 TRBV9 CASSGSISSGLNNEQYF TGTGCCAGCAGCGGTAGTATTAGTAGCGGGCTAAACAATGAGCAGTACTTC
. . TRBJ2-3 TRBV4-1 CASSIKTGSTDTQYF TGCGCCAGCAGCATTAAAACAGGGAGCACAGATACGCAGTATTTT
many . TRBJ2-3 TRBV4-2 CASSQVTGERTDTQYF TGTGCCAGCAGCCAAGTTACGGGGGAAAGGACAGATACGCAGTATTTT
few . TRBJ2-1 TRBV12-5 CASGLVQSRGESSYNEQFF TGTGCTAGTGGTTTGGTCCAGAGCCGCGGGGAGAGCTCCTACAATGAGCAGTTCTTC
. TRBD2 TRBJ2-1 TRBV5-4 CASSPAAGGNEQFF TGTGCCAGCAGCCCGGCGGCGGGGGGCAATGAGCAGTTCTTC
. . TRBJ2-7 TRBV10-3 CAISAGSGPYEQYF TGTGCCATCAGTGCGGGTAGCGGACCCTACGAGCAGTACTTC
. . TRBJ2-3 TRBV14 CASSARTTRGDTQYF TGTGCCAGCAGCGCCCGGACTACCCGCGGAGATACGCAGTATTTT
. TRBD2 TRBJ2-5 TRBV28 CASSLWGTSGSWETQYF TGTGCCAGCAGTTTATGGGGGACTAGCGGAAGTTGGGAGACCCAGTACTTC
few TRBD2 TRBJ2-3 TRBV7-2 CASSRRGGTSLYTDTQYF TGTGCCAGCAGCCGGCGGGGGGGGACTAGCCTTTACACAGATACGCAGTATTTT
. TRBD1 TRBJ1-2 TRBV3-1 CASSQGWGTDYGYTF TGTGCCAGCAGCCAGGGATGGGGGACAGATTATGGCTACACCTTC
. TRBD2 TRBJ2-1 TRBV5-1 CASSNSGGAENEQFF TGCGCCAGCAGCAATAGCGGGGGGGCGGAAAATGAGCAGTTCTTC
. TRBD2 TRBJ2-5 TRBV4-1 CASSQDPRAGGNEQYF TGCGCCAGCAGCCAAGATCCCAGAGCGGGAGGGAATGAGCAGTACTTC
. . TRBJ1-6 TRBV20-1 CSASPLANNSPLHF TGCAGTGCCTCCCCCCTGGCAAATAATTCACCCCTCCACTTT
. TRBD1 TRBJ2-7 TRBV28 CASSWTGSMGEQYF TGTGCCAGCAGTTGGACAGGCTCAATGGGTGAGCAGTACTTC
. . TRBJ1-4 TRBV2 CASSEGGGLGKLFF TGTGCCAGCAGTGAAGGGGGGGGTCTGGGAAAACTGTTTTTT
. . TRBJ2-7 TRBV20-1 CSARGASYNEQYF TGCAGTGCTAGAGGGGCCTCCTACAATGAGCAGTACTTC
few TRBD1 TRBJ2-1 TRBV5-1 CASSRTPDRGLNEQFF TGCGCCAGCAGCCGAACCCCGGACAGGGGTCTCAATGAGCAGTTCTTC
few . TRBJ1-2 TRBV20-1 CSATVNYGYTF TGCAGTGCCACGGTGAACTATGGCTACACCTTC
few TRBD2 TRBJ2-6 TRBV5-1 CASSETSASSGANVLTF TGCGCCAGCAGCGAGACTAGCGCGAGCTCTGGGGCCAACGTCCTGACTTTC
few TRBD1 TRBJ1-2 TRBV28 CASSTTGGSGNYGYTF TGTGCCAGCAGTACGACAGGGGGTAGTGGGAACTATGGCTACACCTTC
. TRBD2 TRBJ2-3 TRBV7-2 CASSLREGRTDTQYF TGTGCCAGCAGCCTCCGGGAGGGAAGAACAGATACGCAGTATTTT
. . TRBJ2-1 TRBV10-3 CAISEDSAWDEQFF TGTGCCATCAGTGAAGACAGCGCTTGGGATGAGCAGTTCTTC
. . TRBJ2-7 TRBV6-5 CASSKLQGYEQYF TGTGCCAGCAGTAAATTACAGGGTTACGAGCAGTACTTC
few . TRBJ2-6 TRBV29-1 CSVEPYSGANVLTF TGCAGCGTTGAACCTTACTCTGGGGCCAACGTCCTGACTTTC
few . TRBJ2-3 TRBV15 CATSSKPPGQLTDTQYF TGTGCCACCAGCAGTAAGCCTCCGGGACAACTCACAGATACGCAGTATTTT
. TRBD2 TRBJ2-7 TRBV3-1 CASSHEAGGQYEQYF TGTGCCAGCAGCCACGAGGCGGGAGGCCAATACGAGCAGTACTTC
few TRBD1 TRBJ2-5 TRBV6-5 CASSATGAETQYF TGTGCCAGCAGTGCTACAGGGGCAGAGACCCAGTACTTC